The rows below give T cell receptor beta chains drawn from one sample of a study of monozygotic twins with inflammatory bowel disease. TCRdb re-called the 5' RACE reads, yielding one record per CDR3 amino acid sequence without DNA. The listing records tens of thousands of distinct CDR3 sequences. Sequenced input: blood. The receptors come from a human donor with ulcerative colitis or Crohn's disease, or a healthy co-twin of an affected twin (not recorded which). The CDR3 runs from the conserved cysteine through the conserved F or W.

>TRBJ2-4|TRBV5-6
CASSLGRGFAKNIQYF
>TRBJ2-1|TRBV7-2
CASSLYSLALGNEQFF
>TRBJ2-1|TRBV18
CASSPPPSSVWTDNFQFF
>TRBJ2-3|TRBV24-1
CATSGRGADTQYF
>TRBJ1-1|TRBV20-1
CSAPKGQVNTEAFF
>TRBJ1-2|TRBV20-1
CSASGGRTNYGYTF
>TRBJ2-7|TRBV12-3/TRBV12-4
CASSYRFSYEQYF
>TRBJ1-5|TRBV10-3
CAISGVVGPQHF
>TRBJ1-1|TRBV2
CASNSDGGEAFF
>TRBJ1-1|TRBV2
CASSVAKENTEAFF
>TRBJ2-1|TRBV5-1
CASSQRDRGNEQFF
>TRBJ1-1|TRBV19
CASSIRAGAFLNTEAFF
>TRBJ2-4|TRBV12-3/TRBV12-4
CASSPDSGSVIQYF
>TRBJ2-3|TRBV6-1
CAFRQGAAGTDTQYF
>TRBJ2-4|TRBV5-6
CASSFGVTKNIQYF
>TRBJ2-3|TRBV7-9
CASSLGVGITDTQYF
>TRBJ2-5|TRBV19
CASSRLAVQETQYF
>TRBJ1-1|TRBV20-1
CSARADQLGHTEAFF
>TRBJ1-2|TRBV24-1
CATSAGLANYGYTF
>TRBJ2-7|TRBV20-1
CSVPGDGYEQYF
>TRBJ1-5|TRBV7-9
CASSLFGNQPQHF
>TRBJ1-2|TRBV5-6
CASSLVTGGHGSYTF
>TRBJ1-2|TRBV25-1
CASRRGDYGYTF
>TRBJ2-7|TRBV5-5
CASSATRQGFSYEQYF
>TRBJ1-5|TRBV6-5
CASSYSLGGVSNQPQHF
>TRBJ1-1|TRBV10-3
CAISAGTGQDVNTEAFF
>TRBJ1-3|TRBV5-6
CASSLSGGSSHTIYF
>TRBJ2-3|TRBV12-3/TRBV12-4
CASSPDRSSTDTQYF
>TRBJ1-6|TRBV12-3/TRBV12-4
CASSFPDRVYNSPLHF
>TRBJ1-4|TRBV14
CASSQETKFSEKLFF
>TRBJ2-1|TRBV18
CASSPLARASSYNEQFF
>TRBJ1-6|TRBV6-1
CATAVVSSNSPLHF
>TRBJ2-3|TRBV9
CASSVEVGPPWPDTQYF
>TRBJ2-7|TRBV20-1
CSAAPSSLREQYF
>TRBJ2-2|TRBV12-5
CASGLQGNIGELFF
>TRBJ2-2|TRBV28
CASSFVGQKNTGELFF
>TRBJ2-7|TRBV5-4
CASSPPAGQGLTYEQYF